Below are 12 T cell receptor beta chains sequenced from a single sample in a study of identical twins. TCRdb re-called the 5' RACE reads through MiXCR, storing one row per CDR3 protein. The sample shows around 200,000 distinct CDR3 sequences, roughly 9.4% of them seen only once. The specimen was memory (CD45RO+) T cells sorted from blood. These TCRs come from a woman aged 18-29 years in good health.

The table lists this clonotype with many counts. V and J are TRBV20-1 and TRBJ1-2, with 8 bases matching TRBD1. The CDR3 runs 12 residues. The V and J ends lost 6 bases and 5 bases, in that order; junction bases with no gene match: 5. Germline V gene lookup returns CDR1 DFQATT and CDR2 SNEGSKA (reference sequence). The CDR3 bases are TGCAGTGCAAGCGGGACAGGATATGGCTACACCTTC. Translating gives CSASGTGYGYTF.

This clonotype has just a few counts. The chain links TRBV3-1 to TRBJ1-2; D is unresolved. V dropped 0 bases and J dropped 8 bases, with 7 bases sitting between them. The germline CDR1 and CDR2 sequences are LGHDT and YNNKEL (reference sequence). CDR3 size: 12 residues. Written as DNA, the CDR3 is TGTGCCAGCAGCCAAGAGCGGCACGGCTACACCTTC. Translated, it gives CASSQERHGYTF.

The gene calls are TRBV24-1 and TRBJ2-5; TRBD2 matches at 13 bases. This CDR3 has 17 amino acids. CDR1 is KGHDR and CDR2 is SFDVKD in the germline V gene. V lost 3 bases, J lost 5 bases, and 8 bases stayed unmatched. In DNA form, the CDR3 reads TGTGCCACCAGTGATAGCGGACTAGCGGGAGAAAGGGAGACCCAGTACTTC. Residues: CATSDSGLAGERETQYF.

This clonotype was detected a few times. The CDR3 DNA is TGCAGTGCTAGTCAAATGGGACAGGGGAAAACTGAAGCTTTCTTT. Residues: CSASQMGQGKTEAFF. This sequence joins TRBV20-1 and TRBJ1-1; 10 bases line up with TRBD1. The CDR3 sequence is 15 residues long. CDR1 DFQATT and CDR2 SNEGSKA come from the germline V gene (reference sequence). V lost 3 bases, J lost 5 bases, and 9 bases stayed unmatched.

In its sample, this clonotype was seen many times. In DNA form, the CDR3 reads TGTGCCAGCAGTTACTCGAACTCACCCCTCCACTTT. Amino acid sequence: CASSYSNSPLHF. The chain links TRBV6-5 to TRBJ1-6; D not certain. Germline CDR1 MNHEY, CDR2 SVGAGI. This CDR3 spans 12 amino acids. Trimming shortened V by 0 bases and J by 10 bases, and 4 bases separated the two germline ends.

This clonotype has at least ten counts. The J gene is TRBJ1-5, the V gene TRBV27; D is perhaps TRBD1 (5 bases). Germline V gene lookup returns CDR1 MNHEY and CDR2 SMNVEV (reference sequence). V gave up 0 bases and J gave up 2 bases, with 11 bases separating them. The CDR3 contains 16 residues. CDR3 in DNA: TGTGCCAGCAGTTTATCGCGGGGGACGGGCAATCAGCCCCAGCATTTT. This codes for CASSLSRGTGNQPQHF.

This clonotype was seen at least ten times. V usage is TRBV7-8 and J usage is TRBJ2-1, with 8 bases that match TRBD1. This CDR3 is built from 15 residues. The junction had 3 bases not matched to a gene; V was cut back by 3 bases and J by 2 bases. The germline CDR1 and CDR2 sequences are SGHVS and FQNEAQ. In nucleotides, the CDR3 is TGTGCCAGCAGCTTGAGACAGGGGCCCTACAATGAGCAGTTCTTC. This gives the protein CASSLRQGPYNEQFF.

This sequence joins TRBV20-1 and TRBJ2-7; 7 nucleotides line up with TRBD2. This CDR3 region has 13 residues. The junction had 8 bases not matched to a gene; V was cut back by 6 bases and J by 3 bases. The germline CDR1 and CDR2 sequences are DFQATT and SNEGSKA (reference sequence). The CDR3: CSARGGGVYEQYF. The CDR3 DNA sequence: TGCAGTGCAAGGGGTGGGGGGGTCTACGAGCAGTACTTC.

This clonotype has just a few counts. The genes are TRBV10-3 and TRBJ2-1; 10 bases match TRBD1. The CDR3 sequence is 19 residues long. V gave up 6 bases and J gave up 8 bases; unmatched junction bases: 22. Germline V gene data show CDR1 as ENHRY and CDR2 as SYGVKD. DNA for the CDR3: TGTGCCATCAGCGGCTTGGGACAGGGGAGACGTCAAAGGGAACATGAGCAGTTCTTC. Protein sequence: CAISGLGQGRRQREHEQFF.

This chain joins TRBV11-2 and TRBJ1-2; D perhaps matches TRBD1 (6 bases). Trimming removed 0 bases from V and 2 bases from J, with 10 bases in between. Germline V gene sequence: CDR1 SGHAT, CDR2 FQNNGV. CDR3 length equals 15 residues. The CDR3 region is CASSLERGANYGYTF. The CDR3 DNA is TGTGCCAGCAGCTTAGAAAGGGGGGCAAACTATGGCTACACCTTC.

The rearrangement uses TRBV7-9 and TRBJ2-3; D is ambiguous. The V and J ends lost 1 base and 5 bases respectively, with 13 bases between them. This CDR3 is built from 15 residues. From germline, CDR1 is SEHNR and CDR2 FQNEAQ (reference sequence). The CDR3 protein is CASSLGLSSGDTQYF. Here the CDR3 DNA reads TGTGCCAGCAGCTTAGGGTTGAGTAGTGGAGATACGCAGTATTTT.

This chain uses TRBV5-6 with TRBJ2-3, with a tentative D call TRBD2 (5 bases). The CDR3 sequence is 13 residues long. CDR1 and CDR2 (germline): SGHDT, YYEEEE. V was trimmed by 4 bases and J by 4 bases, leaving 10 bases between them. In nucleotides, the CDR3 is TGTGCCAGCAGCGGTTATAGCGCAGATACGCAGTATTTT. This encodes CASSGYSADTQYF.